The sample holds a few counts of the clone carrying this T cell receptor (beta chain). These data come from a study of CD8 T cells in ankylosing spondylitis. As the method for making TCR beta libraries, quantitative 5'-RACE with molecular barcodes was used. TCRdb re-called the 5' RACE reads through MiXCR, storing one row per CDR3 protein. The table shows roughly 140,000 distinct CDR3 sequences, with under 45% occurring only once. V was clipped by 4 bases and J by 5 bases; unmatched bases: 20. Per the germline V gene, CDR1 is SGHAT and CDR2 is FQNNGV. The CDR3 totals 19 residues. The sequenced sample was synovial fluid, either unsorted or a sorted T cell fraction (not recorded which). This chain connects TRBV11-2 to TRBJ2-3, with TRBD2 matching over 8 bases. The receptor's source is a male donor with ankylosing spondylitis. DNA for the CDR3: TGTGCCAGCAGCTCCCTCCCGAACGGCGGGGGGTTAACGAGAGATACGCAGTATTTT. Translating it yields CASSSLPNGGGLTRDTQYF.